Following are 4 T cell receptor beta chains from one sample sequenced in a study of T cell changes during pregnancy in multiple sclerosis (dated by TCRdb to about 2019). Receptors were amplified or captured by the immunoSEQ multiplex PCR assay. In TCRdb, the immuneACCESS table is reduced to in-frame sequences with V and J assigned. These tables do not hold every clone; where another copy was compared, an unresolved V gene accounts for under half, and the others remain unexplained. This sample has 44,000 or so clones in its table, and about 90% of those were observed once. Roughly 1.5% of the sample lies in the top ten. The specimen was peripheral blood, collected in the first trimester of pregnancy. The receptors come from a female donor in good health, enrolled as a control in a pregnancy study.

This chain links TRBV5-5 with TRBJ2-7, with 9 bases identical to TRBD1. Germline values: CDR1 SGHKS, CDR2 YYEKEE (reference sequence). The CDR3 covers 15 residues. V shed 4 bases and J 4 bases; nucleotides not matched to a gene: 9. The CDR3 loop reads CASSPGQGSFYEQYF. For the CDR3, the DNA is TGTGCCAGCAGCCCGGGACAGGGAAGTTTTTACGAGCAGTACTTC.

The rearrangement joins TRBV6-1 to TRBJ2-1, with a possible D match to TRBD2 (5 bases). The CDR3 contains 12 residues. From germline, CDR1 is MNHNS and CDR2 SASEGT. Trimming removed 8 bases at V and 6 bases at J, with 11 bases between. CDR3 nucleotides: TGTGCCAGCCGAGAAGGGAGCAATGAGCAGTTCTTC. Translated: CASREGSNEQFF.

This clone was seen a single time. The genes are TRBV4-2 and TRBJ2-5; TRBD1 is a possible D gene (5 bases). Germline values: CDR1 LGHNA, CDR2 YNFKEQ. Trimming cost V 1 base and J 5 bases, with 11 bases left between them. CDR3 length: 14 amino acids. The CDR3 here is CASSQADKGETQYF. The CDR3 DNA reads as TGTGCCAGCAGCCAAGCCGATAAGGGGGAGACCCAGTACTTC.

V is TRBV5-8 and J is TRBJ1-2; D call uncertain. The V gene's germline CDR1 is SGHTS and CDR2 YDEGEE. The V and J ends lost 5 bases and 5 bases respectively, with 10 bases between them. CDR3 length: 12 amino acids. The CDR3 sequence: CASRAGSYGYTF. CDR3 nucleotides: TGTGCCAGCAGGGCCGGGAGTTATGGCTACACCTTC.